This entry concerns a single TCR beta chain. These data come from a study of T cells in Graves' hyperthyroidism and ophthalmopathy. There are 16 residues in the CDR3. Germline-derived CDR1 and CDR2 are SGHRS and YFSETQ. V was pared by 1 base and J by 1 base, with 6 bases of the junction left unmatched. Researchers defined stable Graves' hyperthyroidism as no ophthalmopathy progression within 18 months. TCR beta CDR3 sequences were amplified from RNA transcripts. TCR CDR3 underwent first-round RT-PCR with the HTBI primer set. Via MiXCR, TCRdb re-called the multiplex PCR reads, giving one row per CDR3 protein. Among a few hundred thousand distinct CDR3 sequences listed, roughly an eighth were seen once.

Sequencing was performed on blood. This chain joins TRBV5-1 and TRBJ2-5, with 8 positions matching TRBD1. This sequence originates from a woman younger than 30 with Graves' hyperthyroidism. CDR3 coding DNA: TGCGCCAGCAGCTTGCTTGGGACAGGTCGCCAAGAGACCCAGTACTTC. The encoded protein is CASSLLGTGRQETQYF.